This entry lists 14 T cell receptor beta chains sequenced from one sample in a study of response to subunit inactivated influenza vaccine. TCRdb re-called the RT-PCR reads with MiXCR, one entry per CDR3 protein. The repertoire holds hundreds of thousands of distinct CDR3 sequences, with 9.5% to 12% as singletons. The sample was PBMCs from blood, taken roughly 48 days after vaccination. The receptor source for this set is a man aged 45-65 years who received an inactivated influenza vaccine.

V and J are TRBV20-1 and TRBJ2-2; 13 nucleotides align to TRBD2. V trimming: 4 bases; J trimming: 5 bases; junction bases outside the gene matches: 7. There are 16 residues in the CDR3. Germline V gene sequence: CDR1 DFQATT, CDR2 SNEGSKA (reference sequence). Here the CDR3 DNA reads TGCAGTGCTAAAAAACCGGGACTAGCGGGAACCGGGGAGCTGTTTTTT. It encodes CSAKKPGLAGTGELFF.

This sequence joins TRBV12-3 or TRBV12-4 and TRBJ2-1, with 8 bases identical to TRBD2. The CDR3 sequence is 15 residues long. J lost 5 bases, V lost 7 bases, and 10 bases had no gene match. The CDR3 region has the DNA TGTGCCAGCATCCCTGGGCGGGGGGTAAACAATGAGCAGTTCTTC. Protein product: CASIPGRGVNNEQFF.

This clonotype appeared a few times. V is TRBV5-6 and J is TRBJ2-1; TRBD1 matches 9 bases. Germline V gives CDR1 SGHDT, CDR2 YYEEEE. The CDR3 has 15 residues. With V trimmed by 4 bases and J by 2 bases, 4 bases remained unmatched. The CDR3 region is CASSQGQGPYNEQFF. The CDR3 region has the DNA TGTGCCAGCAGCCAGGGACAGGGCCCCTACAATGAGCAGTTCTTC.

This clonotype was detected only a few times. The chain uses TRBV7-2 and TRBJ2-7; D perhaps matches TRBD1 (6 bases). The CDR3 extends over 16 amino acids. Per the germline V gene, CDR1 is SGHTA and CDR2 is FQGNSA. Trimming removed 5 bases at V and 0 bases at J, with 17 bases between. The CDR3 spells CASSTFGTPSSYEQYF. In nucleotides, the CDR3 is TGTGCCAGCAGCACATTCGGGACACCCAGCTCCTACGAGCAGTACTTC.

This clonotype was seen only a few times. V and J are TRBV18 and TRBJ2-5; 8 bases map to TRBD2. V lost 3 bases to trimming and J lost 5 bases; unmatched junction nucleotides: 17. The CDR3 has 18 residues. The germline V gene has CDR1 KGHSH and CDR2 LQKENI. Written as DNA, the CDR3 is TGTGCCAGCTCACCCCTTGGAGGAGTAGCGGGGCAAGCGGAGACCCAGTACTTC. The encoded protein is CASSPLGGVAGQAETQYF.

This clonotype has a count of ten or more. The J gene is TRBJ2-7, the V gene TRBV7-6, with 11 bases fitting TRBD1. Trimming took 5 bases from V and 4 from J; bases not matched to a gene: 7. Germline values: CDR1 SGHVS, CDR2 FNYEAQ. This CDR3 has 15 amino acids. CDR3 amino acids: CASSPRDRGSYEQYF. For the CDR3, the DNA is TGTGCCAGCAGCCCACGGGACAGGGGGTCATACGAGCAGTACTTC. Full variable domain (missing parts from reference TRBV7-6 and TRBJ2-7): GAGVSQSPRYKVTKRGQDVALRCDPISGHVSLYWYRQALGQGPEFLTYFNYEAQQDKSGLPNDRFSAERPEGSISTLTIQRTEQRDSAMYRCASSPRDRGSYEQYFGPGTRLTVT.

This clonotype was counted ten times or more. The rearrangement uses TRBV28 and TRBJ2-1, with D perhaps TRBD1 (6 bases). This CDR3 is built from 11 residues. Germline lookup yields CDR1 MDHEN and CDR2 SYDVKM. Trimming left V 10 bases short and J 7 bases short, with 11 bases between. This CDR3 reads CATDSLNEQFF. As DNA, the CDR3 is TGTGCCACGGACAGCCTGAATGAGCAGTTCTTC.

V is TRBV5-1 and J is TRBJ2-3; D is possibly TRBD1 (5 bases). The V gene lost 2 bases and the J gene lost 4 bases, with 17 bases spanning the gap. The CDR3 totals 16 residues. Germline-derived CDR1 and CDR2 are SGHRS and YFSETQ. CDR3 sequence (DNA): TGCGCCAGCAGCTTCGACAGACCGCCCCGACCAGATACGCAGTATTTT. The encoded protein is CASSFDRPPRPDTQYF.

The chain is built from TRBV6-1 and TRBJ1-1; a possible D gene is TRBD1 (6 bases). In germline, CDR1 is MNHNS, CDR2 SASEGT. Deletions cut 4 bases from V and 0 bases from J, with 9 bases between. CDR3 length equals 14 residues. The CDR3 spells CASSATGLNTEAFF. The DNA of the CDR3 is TGTGCCAGCAGTGCGACAGGCTTGAACACTGAAGCTTTCTTT.

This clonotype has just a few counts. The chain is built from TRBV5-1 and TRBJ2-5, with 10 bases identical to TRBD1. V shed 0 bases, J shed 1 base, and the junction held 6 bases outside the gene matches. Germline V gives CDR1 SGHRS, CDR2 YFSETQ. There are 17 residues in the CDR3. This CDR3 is CASSLAGTGVFQETQYF. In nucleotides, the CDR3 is TGCGCCAGCAGCTTGGCCGGGACAGGGGTGTTCCAAGAGACCCAGTACTTC.

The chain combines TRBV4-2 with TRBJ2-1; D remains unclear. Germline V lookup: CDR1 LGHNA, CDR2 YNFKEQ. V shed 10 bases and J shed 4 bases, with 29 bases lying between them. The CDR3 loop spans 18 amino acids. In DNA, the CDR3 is TGTGCCATGGGCCCCGGGCTCCTCTGCTGGGCACCGTACAATGAGCAGTTCTTC. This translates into CAMGPGLLCWAPYNEQFF.

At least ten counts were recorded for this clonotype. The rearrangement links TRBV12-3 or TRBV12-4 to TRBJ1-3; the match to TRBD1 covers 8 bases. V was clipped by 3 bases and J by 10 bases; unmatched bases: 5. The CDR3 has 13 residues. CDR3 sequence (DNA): TGTGCCAGCAGTTTGCTGGACAGGGCGACCATATATTTT. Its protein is CASSLLDRATIYF.

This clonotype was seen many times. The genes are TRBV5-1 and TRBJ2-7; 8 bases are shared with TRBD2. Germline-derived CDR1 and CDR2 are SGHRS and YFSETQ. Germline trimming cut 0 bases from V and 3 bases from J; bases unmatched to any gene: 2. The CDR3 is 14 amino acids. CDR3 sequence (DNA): TGCGCCAGCAGCTTGGCACTAGCGGACTACGAGCAGTACTTC. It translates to CASSLALADYEQYF.

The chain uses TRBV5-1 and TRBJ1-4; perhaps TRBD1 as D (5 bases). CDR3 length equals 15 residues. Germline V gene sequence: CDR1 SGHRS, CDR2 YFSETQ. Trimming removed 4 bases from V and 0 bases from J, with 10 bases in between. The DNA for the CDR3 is TGCGCCAGCAGCACAGGAACCTCAACTAATGAAAAACTGTTTTTT. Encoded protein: CASSTGTSTNEKLFF.